This note documents a single T cell receptor (beta chain) sequence. This sample was taken from a study of blood T cell repertoires in COVID-19. Sequencing was performed with immunoSEQ multiplex PCR; in TCRdb, only in-frame clones are kept and a portion is missing. The top ten hold 5.6% of the sample, which has roughly 60,000 clones, around 83% seen once. The CDR3 runs 19 residues. Germline V gene sequence: CDR1 KGHDR, CDR2 SFDVKD. Trimming at V came to 3 bases and at J to 8 bases, leaving 16 bases not matched to a gene. Material: peripheral blood. The chain couples TRBV24-1 to TRBJ2-1, with 12 bases aligning to TRBD2. The clonotype originates from a woman aged 60-70 years with acute or convalescent COVID-19. The CDR3 nucleotides are TGTGCCACCAGTGATGGAGCCGGGACTAGCGGGTTTATGGGGGATGAGCAGTTCTTC. It encodes CATSDGAGTSGFMGDEQFF.